These T cell receptor beta chains were read from a single sample in a study of blood T cell repertoires in COVID-19. TCRdb's copy holds only in-frame clones and misses some; the assay was immunoSEQ multiplex PCR. The data hold approximately 170,000 clones, with more than 65% observed a single time. Sequencing was performed on peripheral blood. These receptors were taken from a man in his 70s with active or convalescent COVID-19. Each CDR3 is given with its conserved first and last residue. The order of the fields is CDR3 length, D gene, clone size, V gene, J gene, CDR3 DNA, CDR3 protein. D genes are given only for firm matches. Part of the rows lack a size; the others show once, few, many or a class for expanded clones.

length: 14; D: TRBD1; size: -; V: TRBV19; J: TRBJ1-5; DNA: TGTGCCAGTCTAGACAGGGGGCTTAGTCAGCCCCAGCATTTT; CDR3: CASLDRGLSQPQHF
length: 12; D: -; size: -; V: TRBV7-2; J: TRBJ2-1; DNA: TGTGCCAGCAGCTTGGACGGGGAAAGGCGGTTCTTC; CDR3: CASSLDGERRFF
length: 13; D: TRBD2; size: once; V: TRBV19; J: TRBJ2-5; DNA: TGTGCCAGTAAGAAGCGGGGAGCGAGAACCCAGTACTTC; CDR3: CASKKRGARTQYF
length: 12; D: -; size: -; V: TRBV10-3; J: TRBJ2-1; DNA: TGTGCCATCACTGGCGGTCGGGATGAGCAGTTCTTC; CDR3: CAITGGRDEQFF
length: 15; D: TRBD1; size: once; V: TRBV5-6; J: TRBJ1-4; DNA: TGTGCCAGCAGCTTGGTGGACAGGGGCGAAGGAAAACTGTTTTTT; CDR3: CASSLVDRGEGKLFF
length: 14; D: TRBD1; size: -; V: TRBV3-1/TRBV3-2; J: TRBJ1-2; DNA: TGTGCCAGCAGCCCGGGGGACAGAAACTATGGCTACACCTTC; CDR3: CASSPGDRNYGYTF
length: 15; D: TRBD1; size: -; V: TRBV30; J: TRBJ1-4; DNA: TGTGCCTGGAGTGGACAGGGTATGACTAATGAAAAACTGTTTTTT; CDR3: CAWSGQGMTNEKLFF
length: 17; D: TRBD1; size: -; V: TRBV6-1; J: TRBJ1-4; DNA: TGTGCCAGCAGTGAATTCCGCCTGGGGACAGGGGGGGAAAAACTGTTTTTT; CDR3: CASSEFRLGTGGEKLFF
length: 13; D: -; size: -; V: TRBV29-1; J: TRBJ1-5; DNA: TGCAGCGTGACACAGGGAAGCAATCAGCCCCAGCATTTT; CDR3: CSVTQGSNQPQHF
length: 13; D: TRBD2; size: -; V: TRBV6-2/TRBV6-3; J: TRBJ2-5; DNA: TGTGCCAGCAGTCGAGCGGGAGGAGAGACCCAGTACTTC; CDR3: CASSRAGGETQYF
length: 18; D: -; size: few; V: TRBV4-3; J: TRBJ2-7; DNA: TGCGCCAGCAGCCAAGGGGTCTTGTTGGAGGGTCGATCCTACGAGCAGTACTTC; CDR3: CASSQGVLLEGRSYEQYF
length: 20; D: TRBD1; size: -; V: TRBV28; J: TRBJ1-6; DNA: TGTGCCAGCAGCGGCTTGGGACAGGGGTCCCGGAGGCCATGGTATTCACCCCTCCACTTT; CDR3: CASSGLGQGSRRPWYSPLHF
length: 15; D: TRBD1; size: -; V: TRBV19; J: TRBJ2-7; DNA: TGTGCCAGTAGTCCCGGGACAGGGGGCCTCTACGAGCAGTACTTC; CDR3: CASSPGTGGLYEQYF
length: 15; D: TRBD1; size: -; V: TRBV15; J: TRBJ1-5; DNA: TGTGCCACCAGAACGGACAGGGAATACAATCAGCCCCAGCATTTT; CDR3: CATRTDREYNQPQHF
length: 14; D: -; size: -; V: TRBV5-1; J: TRBJ2-1; DNA: TGCGCCAGCAGCTTGAAGGACAGCGACAATGAGCAGTTCTTC; CDR3: CASSLKDSDNEQFF
length: 15; D: TRBD2; size: once; V: TRBV5-4; J: TRBJ2-3; DNA: TGTGCCAGCAGCACCACCGGGACTAGGGGCGATACGCAGTATTTT; CDR3: CASSTTGTRGDTQYF
length: 15; D: -; size: few; V: TRBV4-3; J: TRBJ1-2; DNA: TGCGCCAGCAGCCAAGAAAGGATGGCAGGCCTACCCTCCGTCTTC; CDR3: CASSQERMAGLPSVF
length: 16; D: -; size: few; V: TRBV28; J: TRBJ1-1; DNA: TGTGCCAGCACCCCACAGGGAATCGAGAGATCAACTGAAGCTTTCTTT; CDR3: CASTPQGIERSTEAFF
length: 13; D: -; size: -; V: TRBV5-1; J: TRBJ1-2; DNA: TGCGCCAGCAGCTTGGAGTCACTCTATGGCTACACCTTC; CDR3: CASSLESLYGYTF
length: 17; D: -; size: -; V: TRBV15; J: TRBJ2-1; DNA: TGTGCCACCAGCAGAGATGAGTTCGGGAGCTCCTACAATGAGCAGTTCTTC; CDR3: CATSRDEFGSSYNEQFF
length: 16; D: -; size: -; V: TRBV4-1; J: TRBJ1-4; DNA: TGCGCCAGCAGCCAAGATCAGGCGGGGATTAATGAAAAACTGTTTTTT; CDR3: CASSQDQAGINEKLFF
length: 15; D: TRBD1; size: -; V: TRBV10-2; J: TRBJ1-5; DNA: TGCGCCAGCATTTCGGACAGGGTTAATAATCAGCCCCAGCATTTT; CDR3: CASISDRVNNQPQHF
length: 16; D: TRBD1; size: once; V: TRBV18; J: TRBJ2-3; DNA: TGTGCCAGCTCACCAGGTTTACCAGGGGGAACAGATACGCAGTATTTT; CDR3: CASSPGLPGGTDTQYF
length: 15; D: TRBD1; size: -; V: TRBV7-2; J: TRBJ2-7; DNA: TGTGCCAGCAGCTTAGGTACAGGGGGCATATACGAGCAGTACTTC; CDR3: CASSLGTGGIYEQYF
length: 16; D: TRBD2; size: -; V: TRBV28; J: TRBJ2-3; DNA: TGTGCCAGCAGTTCGCCTGGACTAGCTTCGGGAGATACGCAGTATTTT; CDR3: CASSSPGLASGDTQYF
length: 15; D: TRBD1; size: once; V: TRBV9; J: TRBJ2-5; DNA: TGTGCCAGCAGCGTGGGACAGGCGACCCAAGAGACCCAGTACTTC; CDR3: CASSVGQATQETQYF
length: 14; D: -; size: -; V: TRBV20-1; J: TRBJ2-5; DNA: TGCAGTGCTAGTGTTGGGCAGAAACAAGAGACCCAGTACTTC; CDR3: CSASVGQKQETQYF
length: 13; D: -; size: -; V: TRBV24-1; J: TRBJ2-1; DNA: TGTGCCACCAGTCCCCAGGGAGGCAATGAGCAGTTCTTC; CDR3: CATSPQGGNEQFF
length: 12; D: -; size: once; V: TRBV19; J: TRBJ2-1; DNA: TGTGCCAGTAGTATGAGCTACAATGAGCAGTTCTTC; CDR3: CASSMSYNEQFF
length: 15; D: TRBD1; size: -; V: TRBV4-1; J: TRBJ1-5; DNA: TGCGCCAGCAGCCGGCCGGGACAGCCTAATCAGCCCCAGCATTTT; CDR3: CASSRPGQPNQPQHF
length: 15; D: -; size: -; V: TRBV7-2; J: TRBJ2-3; DNA: TGTGCCAGCAGCGATACAGGGCTGAGGACAGATACGCAGTATTTT; CDR3: CASSDTGLRTDTQYF
length: 15; D: TRBD1; size: -; V: TRBV9; J: TRBJ1-1; DNA: TGTGCCAGCAGCGTAGCTGGGACAGGGGGAACTGAAGCTTTCTTT; CDR3: CASSVAGTGGTEAFF
length: 15; D: TRBD1; size: -; V: TRBV19; J: TRBJ2-7; DNA: TGTGCCAGTAGCCTCAGGGGGACGTGGTCCTACGAGCAGTACTTC; CDR3: CASSLRGTWSYEQYF
length: 17; D: -; size: -; V: TRBV3-1/TRBV3-2; J: TRBJ2-2; DNA: TGTGCCAGCAGCCGGCACATCGGGACTTCGAACACCGGGGAGCTGTTTTTT; CDR3: CASSRHIGTSNTGELFF
length: 13; D: -; size: -; V: TRBV19; J: TRBJ1-5; DNA: TGTGCCAGTAGTTACAGGTCCAATCAGCCCCAGCATTTT; CDR3: CASSYRSNQPQHF
length: 15; D: TRBD1; size: -; V: TRBV7-9; J: TRBJ2-5; DNA: TGTGCCAGCAGCCGACAGGGGGGGCTCCAAGAGACCCAGTACTTC; CDR3: CASSRQGGLQETQYF
length: 12; D: -; size: -; V: TRBV27; J: TRBJ2-5; DNA: TGTGCCAGCAGTTACCCCAGGGAGACCCAGTACTTC; CDR3: CASSYPRETQYF
length: 16; D: TRBD1; size: -; V: TRBV6-8; J: TRBJ1-2; DNA: TGTGCCAGCAGTTACCTCCCAGGGGGCACTAACTATGGCTACACCTTC; CDR3: CASSYLPGGTNYGYTF
length: 15; D: TRBD1; size: -; V: TRBV7-2; J: TRBJ2-2; DNA: TGTGCCAGCAGTTTCGACAGGGGTCTAGCCGGGGAGCTGTTTTTT; CDR3: CASSFDRGLAGELFF
length: 18; D: -; size: -; V: TRBV2; J: TRBJ1-5; DNA: TGTGCCAGCAGTCAACCCGGGACAAGGGGAATTAGCAATCAGCCCCAGCATTTT; CDR3: CASSQPGTRGISNQPQHF
length: 15; D: -; size: -; V: TRBV7-9; J: TRBJ1-3; DNA: TGTGCCAGCAGCACCACTGGACAGTCCCGAAACACCATATATTTT; CDR3: CASSTTGQSRNTIYF
length: 12; D: -; size: -; V: TRBV7-2; J: TRBJ2-7; DNA: TGTGCCAGCAGCTTACCCCGGTCGGAGCAGTACTTC; CDR3: CASSLPRSEQYF
length: 14; D: -; size: -; V: TRBV7-6; J: TRBJ1-1; DNA: TGTGCCAGCAGCAGCCAGGGTCGGAACACTGAAGCTTTCTTT; CDR3: CASSSQGRNTEAFF
length: 15; D: -; size: -; V: TRBV6-6; J: TRBJ2-7; DNA: TGTGCCAGCAGTTACTCGAAACCCGAGACCTACGAGCAGTACTTC; CDR3: CASSYSKPETYEQYF
length: 18; D: TRBD2; size: -; V: TRBV3-1/TRBV3-2; J: TRBJ2-5; DNA: TGTGCCAGCAGCCAAGGGAAGAGACTAGCGGGACCCTACGAGACCCAGTACTTC; CDR3: CASSQGKRLAGPYETQYF
length: 15; D: TRBD2; size: -; V: TRBV9; J: TRBJ2-1; DNA: TGTGCCAGCAGCGTACTAGCGGGGGGCTACAATGAGCAGTTCTTC; CDR3: CASSVLAGGYNEQFF
length: 14; D: -; size: few; V: TRBV11-3; J: TRBJ2-2; DNA: TGTGCCAGCAGCTTCAGGGGTAACACCGGGGAGCTGTTTTTT; CDR3: CASSFRGNTGELFF
length: 16; D: -; size: -; V: TRBV27; J: TRBJ1-5; DNA: TGTGCCAGCAGTTTATATGGCGGCTATAGCAATCAGCCCCAGCATTTT; CDR3: CASSLYGGYSNQPQHF
length: 13; D: -; size: -; V: TRBV9; J: TRBJ1-2; DNA: TGTGCCAGCAGCGCCCAAAGACAGTATGGCTACACCTTC; CDR3: CASSAQRQYGYTF
length: 15; D: TRBD2; size: -; V: TRBV7-2; J: TRBJ2-7; DNA: TGTGCCAGCAGCTTAGTGGTAGCGGGGGTGAGGGAGCAGTACTTC; CDR3: CASSLVVAGVREQYF
length: 15; D: -; size: -; V: TRBV21-1; J: TRBJ2-5; DNA: TGTGCCAGCAGCCCTAAATGGGGAGGGGACGAGACCCAGTACTTC; CDR3: CASSPKWGGDETQYF
length: 17; D: TRBD1; size: few; V: TRBV24-1; J: TRBJ2-7; DNA: TGTGCCACCAGTGACCACAGAGGGGGCTCGGGCTCCTACGAGCAGTACTTC; CDR3: CATSDHRGGSGSYEQYF
length: 14; D: -; size: -; V: TRBV7-9; J: TRBJ1-2; DNA: TGTGCCAGCAGCATAGGGACAACTAACTATGGCTACACCTTC; CDR3: CASSIGTTNYGYTF
length: 14; D: TRBD2; size: -; V: TRBV2; J: TRBJ2-7; DNA: TGTGCCAGCAGCCCGGGACCTGGGACTACCGAGCAGTACTTC; CDR3: CASSPGPGTTEQYF
length: 16; D: TRBD1; size: -; V: TRBV19; J: TRBJ1-1; DNA: TGTGCCAGTAGTCCTTGGGGAGGACAGGTGAACACTGAAGCTTTCTTT; CDR3: CASSPWGGQVNTEAFF
length: 16; D: -; size: -; V: TRBV5-1; J: TRBJ2-1; DNA: TGCGCCAGCAGCTTGGGAGGTGCCCCCTCCTACAATGAGCAGTTCTTC; CDR3: CASSLGGAPSYNEQFF
length: 18; D: TRBD1; size: -; V: TRBV6-2/TRBV6-3; J: TRBJ1-6; DNA: TGTGCCAGCAGTTACCCGGGACAGGGCAACAATCTGGCGCTTCCCCTCCACTTT; CDR3: CASSYPGQGNNLALPLHF
length: 13; D: TRBD1; size: -; V: TRBV18; J: TRBJ2-7; DNA: TGTGCCAGCTCATGGGACAGGGGAAACGAGCAGTACTTC; CDR3: CASSWDRGNEQYF
length: 15; D: TRBD1; size: -; V: TRBV29-1; J: TRBJ1-2; DNA: TGCAGCGTTGATGGGACAGGACCTTCTAACTATGGCTACACCTTC; CDR3: CSVDGTGPSNYGYTF
length: 9; D: -; size: -; V: TRBV21-1; J: TRBJ2-1; DNA: TGTGCCAGCCTTTCCGGGCAGTTCTTC; CDR3: CASLSGQFF